The 8 T cell receptor beta chains below all came from one sample that was sequenced in a study of a mutant IDH1 vaccine in newly diagnosed glioma. Stated time point: week 11, during vaccination. Mutant IDH1 20-mer peptide, at 300 ug, made up each vaccine dose, with topical imiquimod. Libraries were prepared by immunoSEQ multiplex PCR; TCRdb keeps only in-frame clonotypes and omits some of them. The table shows 95,000 to 120,000 clones, with approximately 87% occurring only once. Their recognized antigens are unknown. Sequencing was performed on PBMCs, taken from a glioma patient whose treatment included an IDH1 peptide vaccine. Receptors were obtained from a woman in her 50s with glioma.

The chain carries TRBV5-1 and TRBJ2-3, with D maybe TRBD2 (6 bases). Deletions cut 0 bases from V and 1 base from J, with 6 bases between. CDR1 is SGHRS and CDR2 is YFSETQ in the germline V gene. The CDR3 spans 14 residues. In DNA form, the CDR3 reads TGCGCCAGCAGCTTGGGGAGGGGCACAGATACGCAGTATTTT. This translates into CASSLGRGTDTQYF.

The V gene is TRBV5-6, the J gene TRBJ2-1, with 8 bases matching TRBD2. The CDR3 totals 14 residues. The germline gives CDR1 SGHDT, CDR2 YYEEEE. After removal of 2 bases from V and 9 bases from J, the junction contained 7 bases not matched to a gene. CDR3 nucleotides: TGTGCCAGCAGCTTATCGGGACTAGACCCTGAGCAGTTCTTC. The encoded protein is CASSLSGLDPEQFF. Looking up the rest from reference TRBV5-6 and TRBJ2-1 gives the full variable domain: DAGVTQSPTHLIKTRGQQVTLRCSPKSGHDTVSWYQQALGQGPQFIFQYYEEEERQRGNFPDRFSGHQFPNYSSELNVNALLLGDSALYLCASSLSGLDPEQFFGPGTRLTVL.

Note on this clone: Different DNA sequences within this sample yield the same CDR3. The genes are TRBV9 and TRBJ2-2; no clear D. Trimming left V 2 bases short and J 7 bases short, with 3 bases between. CDR3 length equals 11 residues. Germline values: CDR1 SGDLS, CDR2 YYNGEE. This chain's CDR3 is CASSVGGELFF. Written as DNA, the CDR3 is TGTGCCAGCAGCGTGGGCGGGGAGCTGTTTTTT.

The CDR3 coding sequence is TGTGCCTGTGGGGTCGGGCAGCCTGGAAACACCATATATTTT. It encodes CACGVGQPGNTIYF. The chain couples TRBV30 to TRBJ1-3; D is unresolved. The CDR3 covers 14 residues. The germline V gene has CDR1 GTSNPN and CDR2 SVGIG (reference sequence). Trimming stripped 6 bases from V and 2 bases from J, with 14 bases between.

The chain recombines TRBV5-1 with TRBJ2-5; D unresolved. V dropped 0 bases and J dropped 1 base, with 7 bases sitting between them. CDR3 length: 14 amino acids. Germline V gene lookup returns CDR1 SGHRS and CDR2 YFSETQ. The CDR3 reads CASSLVAVQETQYF. CDR3 nucleotides: TGCGCCAGCAGCTTGGTTGCGGTCCAAGAGACCCAGTACTTC.

This chain links TRBV20-1 with TRBJ1-1; D is undetermined. Trimming took off 8 bases at V and 6 bases at J, with 13 bases between the two ends. CDR1 and CDR2 from the germline V gene are DFQATT and SNEGSKA (reference sequence). This CDR3 is built from 11 residues. This CDR3 reads CSSLGQAEAFF. In nucleotides, the CDR3 is TGCAGTTCCCTCGGGCAGGCTGAAGCTTTCTTT.

The V gene is TRBV2, the J gene TRBJ1-2; D possibly corresponds to TRBD1 (6 bases). V dropped 7 bases and J dropped 3 bases, with 12 bases sitting between them. Germline V gene data show CDR1 as SNHLY and CDR2 as FYNNEI. There are 13 residues in the CDR3. CDR3 protein: CASNPGADYGYTF. The CDR3 bases are TGTGCCAGCAACCCAGGGGCGGACTATGGCTACACCTTC.

The chain carries TRBV5-1 and TRBJ2-3; 12 bases match TRBD2. Trimming at V came to 5 bases and at J to 4 bases, leaving 8 bases not matched to a gene. CDR3 length: 16 residues. Germline-derived CDR1 and CDR2 are SGHRS and YFSETQ. The CDR3 sequence is CASSLRLAGGSDTQYF. CDR3 coding DNA: TGCGCCAGCAGTTTGAGGCTAGCGGGAGGGTCAGATACGCAGTATTTT. Based on the CDR3 plus reference TRBV5-1 and TRBJ2-3, the full variable domain is KAGVTQTPRYLIKTRGQQVTLSCSPISGHRSVSWYQQTPGQGLQFLFEYFSETQRNKGNFPGRFSGRQFSNSRSEMNVSTLELGDSALYLCASSLRLAGGSDTQYFGPGTRLTVL.